The 17 T cell receptor beta chains given below trace back to one sample, sequenced in a study of T cells in Graves' hyperthyroidism and ophthalmopathy. RNA transcripts provided the source from which TCR beta CDR3 regions were amplified. Primed by the HTBI set, a first-round RT-PCR was run on the TCR CDR3. TCRdb re-analysed the multiplex PCR reads in MiXCR, keeping a single row per CDR3 protein. Of about 680,000 distinct CDR3 sequences listed, 30% to 40% were seen once; the top ten hold approximately 31%. The sample was blood. The receptors were gathered from a woman aged 40 to 50 with Graves' hyperthyroidism.

This clonotype has only one observation. This chain connects TRBV6-1 to TRBJ2-2; 7 positions agree with TRBD1. This CDR3 contains 18 residues. The ends lost 6 bases at V and 7 bases at J; junction bases unmatched: 20. Germline V gene lookup returns CDR1 MNHNS and CDR2 SASEGT. The CDR3 DNA follows: TGTGCCAGCAGGACCCACGATTTTCGAGGGGGCGGAAACGGGGAGCTGTTTTTT. Its protein product is CASRTHDFRGGGNGELFF.

The chain uses TRBV11-2 and TRBJ2-5; 9 positions agree with TRBD1. The V gene's germline CDR1 is SGHAT and CDR2 FQNNGV. V shed 4 bases and J 2 bases; nucleotides not matched to a gene: 11. The CDR3 runs to 17 residues. The CDR3 DNA is TGTGCCAGCAGCTCGCCGGGACAGGGTGAGGTGCAAGAGACCCAGTACTTC. Its protein is CASSSPGQGEVQETQYF.

Concerning this clonotype: A much larger clone differs by one base, so this may be a read error. The rearrangement links TRBV12-3 or TRBV12-4 to TRBJ1-2; D is uncertain. The CDR3 runs 12 residues. Trimming stripped 5 bases from V and 9 bases from J, with 13 bases between. This chain's CDR3 is CASSIDRRRYTF. Here the CDR3 DNA reads TGTGCCAGCAGTATAGATCGGCGACGCTACACCTTC.

The chain is built from TRBV7-9 and TRBJ2-5; D is perhaps TRBD1 (6 bases). Germline V gene data show CDR1 as SEHNR and CDR2 as FQNEAQ (reference sequence). This CDR3 has 17 residues. Trimming cost V 4 bases and J 2 bases, with 20 bases left between them. The CDR3 is CASSSQGGGALQETQYF. The CDR3 DNA sequence: TGTGCCAGCAGCTCTCAGGGTGGGGGCGCCCTGCAAGAGACCCAGTACTTC.

This clonotype has at least ten counts. The J gene is TRBJ2-7, the V gene TRBV7-9, with TRBD1 matching 7 bases. The CDR3 covers 13 residues. Germline assignment: CDR1 SEHNR and CDR2 FQNEAQ (reference sequence). The V and J ends lost 5 bases and 3 bases, in that order; junction bases with no gene match: 4. CDR3 region: CASSPTGLYEQYF. For the CDR3, the DNA is TGTGCCAGCAGCCCGACAGGGCTCTACGAGCAGTACTTC.

Notes on this clonotype: It may be a read error: a sequence one base away is much more abundant. The genes are TRBV19 and TRBJ1-1; D gene ambiguous. Trimming removed 11 bases at V and 0 bases at J, with 13 bases between. There are 13 residues in the CDR3. Germline V gene data show CDR1 as LNHDA and CDR2 as SQIVND (reference sequence). The CDR3 is CAGRWGVNTEAFF. The DNA of the CDR3 is TGTGCCGGCCGTTGGGGTGTGAACACTGAAGCTTTCTTT.

This clonotype was seen at least ten times. V usage is TRBV7-2 and J usage is TRBJ2-5; 10 bases are shared with TRBD2. Germline CDR1 reads SGHTA; CDR2 reads FQGNSA. J gave up 5 bases and V 2 bases, and 8 bases lay outside the gene matches. The CDR3 extends over 16 amino acids. In DNA, the CDR3 is TGTGCCAGCAGCTTAAGGCGGAGCGGGGGGGGGGAGACCCAGTACTTC. Translating gives CASSLRRSGGGETQYF. The full variable domain, rest sourced from reference TRBV7-2 and TRBJ2-5, is GAGVSQSPSNKVTEKGKDVELRCDPISGHTALYWYRQSLGQGLEFLIYFQGNSAPDKSGLPSDRFSAERTGGSVSTLTIQRTQQEDSAVYLCASSLRRSGGGETQYFGPGTRLLVL.

This clonotype was picked up many times. J is TRBJ1-2 and V is TRBV6-5; 7 nucleotides line up with TRBD1. In germline, CDR1 is MNHEY, CDR2 SVGAGI. CDR3 length: 14 amino acids. Trimming at V came to 5 bases and at J to 3 bases, leaving 6 bases not matched to a gene. The DNA of the CDR3 is TGTGCCAGCAGTGTTAGGACAGGAGACTATGGCTACACCTTC. It is translated as CASSVRTGDYGYTF.

This clonotype was counted ten times or more. V is TRBV10-3 and J is TRBJ2-6; 9 bases are a match to TRBD2. V gave up 3 bases and J gave up 0 bases; unmatched junction bases: 3. CDR3 length: 17 amino acids. Germline values: CDR1 ENHRY, CDR2 SYGVKD. CDR3 in DNA: TGTGCCATCAGTGAAGGCGGGGGGGCCTCTGGGGCCAACGTCCTGACTTTC. Translation: CAISEGGGASGANVLTF.

The chain has TRBV10-3 and TRBJ2-6; 9 bases are shared with TRBD1. V trimming: 6 bases; J trimming: 1 base; junction bases outside the gene matches: 1. This CDR3 comprises 15 residues. Germline V gene lookup returns CDR1 ENHRY and CDR2 SYGVKD. CDR3 protein: CAISGQGSGANVLTF. Here the CDR3 DNA reads TGTGCCATCAGCGGACAGGGGTCTGGGGCCAACGTCCTGACTTTC.

This chain joins TRBV27 and TRBJ1-2, with 9 bases identical to TRBD1. The CDR3 covers 14 residues. Germline assignment: CDR1 MNHEY and CDR2 SMNVEV (reference sequence). V dropped 2 bases and J dropped 7; count of bases not matched to a gene: 5. The DNA for the CDR3 is TGTGCCAGCAGTTTAAGTGGGGACAGGGTTGGCTACACCTTC. This codes for CASSLSGDRVGYTF.

This rearrangement joins TRBV2 to TRBJ1-3, with TRBD1 matching 7 bases. With V trimmed by 4 bases and J by 2 bases, 5 bases remained unmatched. CDR3 size: 15 residues. Looked up from germline, CDR1 is SNHLY and CDR2 is FYNNEI. The CDR3 DNA follows: TGTGCCAGCAGTGGCACAGGGGCTGCTGGAAACACCATATATTTT. Translated, it gives CASSGTGAAGNTIYF.

This chain links TRBV3-1 with TRBJ1-2; a weak D match, TRBD1 (5 bases). V lost 4 bases and J lost 2, with 14 bases in between. CDR1 LGHDT and CDR2 YNNKEL come from the germline V gene (reference sequence). The CDR3 consists of 15 residues. CDR3 residues: CASSPIPGLNYGYTF. The CDR3 DNA reads as TGTGCCAGCAGCCCTATCCCGGGACTCAACTATGGCTACACCTTC.

This clonotype has a count of ten or more. The chain uses TRBV7-9 and TRBJ2-7; weak D call: TRBD1 (6 bases). The CDR3 contains 15 residues. The V and J ends lost 5 bases and 2 bases respectively, with 16 bases between them. Germline V gene lookup returns CDR1 SEHNR and CDR2 FQNEAQ (reference sequence). In DNA form, the CDR3 reads TGTGCCAGCAGCCCCCCGCGAGGGACAACCTACGAGCAGTACTTC. This translates into CASSPPRGTTYEQYF.

A remark on this clonotype: One junction end does not reproduce the germline sequence, and a read error may be involved. This chain joins TRBV7-8 and TRBJ2-7; D is unresolved. CDR3 length: 8 amino acids. In germline, CDR1 is SGHVS, CDR2 FQNEAQ. CDR3 region: CASSFIGF. The CDR3 DNA reads TGTGCCAGCAGCTTCATCGGATTC.

To note about this clonotype: A much larger clone lies a single base off, so this may be a read error. CDR3 in DNA: TGTGCCAGCACCCATCCCGGCGGGGTCACCGGGGAGCTGTTTTTT. Translation: CASTHPGGVTGELFF. The chain is built from TRBV7-9 and TRBJ2-2; tentative D call: TRBD2 (6 bases). There are 15 residues in the CDR3. The V end lost 7 bases, the J end lost 4 bases, and 16 bases lay between the germline ends. The V gene's germline CDR1 is SEHNR and CDR2 FQNEAQ (reference sequence).

This clonotype has at least ten counts. J is TRBJ1-3 and V is TRBV12-3 or TRBV12-4; no firm D call. The CDR3 has 11 residues. Trimming shortened V by 7 bases and J by 7 bases, and 8 bases separated the two germline ends. CDR3 residues: CASNVVNTIYF. In nucleotides, the CDR3 is TGTGCCAGCAATGTGGTTAACACCATATATTTT.